Listed below are T cell receptor beta chains from one sample, sequenced in a study of blood T cell repertoires in COVID-19. TCRdb's table, derived via immunoSEQ multiplex PCR, lists solely in-frame clones and lacks some. There are about 64,000 clones in the sample; 65% to 90% occur only once, and more than 2.5% lies in the top ten. Sample: peripheral blood. These receptor sequences come from a man aged 50 to 59 with active COVID-19. Each CDR3 is given with its conserved first and last residue. A D gene is named only where the DNA matches it firmly. Expanded clones are given a class, and other clones once, few, many or no size at all.

>TRBJ2-5|once|TRBD1|TRBV18
TGTGCCAGCTCACCACCGATACGGGACAGGAAAGAGACCCAGTACTTC
CASSPPIRDRKETQYF
>TRBJ2-1|.|TRBD1|TRBV9
TGTGCCAGCAGCGAAACGGGACAGATAAACGAGCAGTTCTTC
CASSETGQINEQFF
>TRBJ1-2|once|.|TRBV7-9
TGTGCCAGCAGCTTAGATAGCGCGAGTAGCTATGGCTACACCTTC
CASSLDSASSYGYTF
>TRBJ2-7|.|TRBD1|TRBV19
TGTGCCAGTAGTATGAGGGGGCGTCGGGAGCAGTACTTC
CASSMRGRREQYF
>TRBJ2-3|.|TRBD2|TRBV15
TGTGCCACCAGCAGAGATCCGAGCGGGGGCACAGATACGCAGTATTTT
CATSRDPSGGTDTQYF
>TRBJ2-5|.|.|TRBV28
TGTGCCAGCAGTTCGGTCCCTACCGAAGAGACCCAGTACTTC
CASSSVPTEETQYF
>TRBJ1-4|.|.|TRBV23-1
TGCGCCAGCAATACAGGAACTAATGAAAAACTGTTTTTT
CASNTGTNEKLFF
>TRBJ2-5|.|TRBD1|TRBV5-4
TGTGCCAGCAGCTTGCGAGGGGGCGAGACCCAGTACTTC
CASSLRGGETQYF
>TRBJ2-2|.|TRBD2|TRBV3-1/TRBV3-2
TGTGCCAGCAGCCCGCATGGACTAGCGGGAGTGGGTAGCGGGGAGCTGTTTTTT
CASSPHGLAGVGSGELFF
>TRBJ2-7|few|TRBD1|TRBV4-1
TGCGCCAGCAGCCAGGACAGGGGGTGGACCTACGAGCAGTACTTC
CASSQDRGWTYEQYF
>TRBJ1-2|.|.|TRBV30
TGTGCCTGGATCTCGGAGGGGCAGCAAAACTATGGCTACACCTTC
CAWISEGQQNYGYTF
>TRBJ2-5|once|TRBD2|TRBV3-1/TRBV3-2
TGTGCCAGCAGCCAAGCCCCGGGGGGGGAGACCCAGTACTTC
CASSQAPGGETQYF
>TRBJ2-7|few|.|TRBV3-1/TRBV3-2
TGTGCCAGCCGACCAAATCAGGGGCTAAACTACGAGCAGTACTTC
CASRPNQGLNYEQYF
>TRBJ1-1|.|.|TRBV5-1
TGCGCCAGCAGCAATACCCTGCGGGGGTCCCCCACTGAAGCTTTCTTT
CASSNTLRGSPTEAFF